These T cell receptor beta chains were read from a single sample in a study of molecular identifiers for immune sequencing clone quantification. TCRdb re-called the PCR reads through MiXCR, storing one row per CDR3 protein. Found here are 460,000 or so distinct CDR3 sequences, 20% to 25% of them singletons; the top ten hold about 0.78%. Sequenced material: naive CD8+ T cells from blood, with Jurkat cell RNA spiked in. The receptors originated from a human donor in good health. Some libraries in this study had Jurkat cell RNA spiked in. Each CDR3 is given with its conserved first and last residue. The D gene is left open where the match is weak. Size values are once, few and many counts, or a class for expanded clones, and some rows have none.

CASSQVQSTDTQYF | TGTGCCAGCAGCCAAGTCCAAAGCACAGATACGCAGTATTTT | TRBV3-1 | NA | many | TRBJ2-3
CASCTGGADNEQFF | TGTGCCAGCTGTACAGGGGGGGCGGACAATGAGCAGTTCTTC | TRBV6-5 | NA | few | TRBJ2-1
CASSSVLMQASTDTQYF | TGTGCCAGCAGTTCGGTACTGATGCAGGCAAGCACAGATACGCAGTATTTT | TRBV27 | NA | few | TRBJ2-3
CASRAETYTEAFF | TGTGCCAGCAGGGCAGAAACTTACACTGAAGCTTTCTTT | TRBV6-6 | NA | few | TRBJ1-1
CASSQDTANYGYTF | TGCGCCAGCAGCCAAGATACGGCTAACTATGGCTACACCTTC | TRBV4-1 | NA | few | TRBJ1-2
CSVEGLIANTGELFF | TGCAGCGTTGAGGGTCTTATCGCGAACACCGGGGAGCTGTTTTTT | TRBV29-1 | NA | many | TRBJ2-2
CASSLGFKTDQETQYF | TGTGCCAGCAGCTTAGGCTTCAAGACAGACCAAGAGACCCAGTACTTC | TRBV11-2 | NA | NA | TRBJ2-5
CASSLVLGADTQYF | TGTGCCAGCAGCTTGGTGCTGGGCGCAGATACGCAGTATTTT | TRBV5-8 | NA | NA | TRBJ2-3
CASSPLAGSNTEAFF | TGTGCCAGCAGCCCCCTCGCAGGGTCTAACACTGAAGCTTTCTTT | TRBV7-9 | NA | many | TRBJ1-1
CASGLLTRTGSFSSYNEQFF | TGTGCTAGTGGTTTGCTCACCCGGACAGGGTCCTTTAGCTCCTACAATGAGCAGTTCTTC | TRBV12-5 | TRBD1 | NA | TRBJ2-1
CSVQGLGGYTEAFF | TGCAGCGTGCAGGGCCTTGGGGGCTACACTGAAGCTTTCTTT | TRBV29-1 | NA | many | TRBJ1-1
CASSVSPRTYQETQYF | TGTGCCAGCAGCGTATCCCCCCGGACGTACCAAGAGACCCAGTACTTC | TRBV9 | NA | many | TRBJ2-5
CASSSLPDGLPSPLHF | TGTGCCAGCAGTTCCCTTCCGGACGGCCTCCCTTCACCCCTCCACTTT | TRBV27 | NA | NA | TRBJ1-6
CASSLALNTGELFF | TGTGCCAGCAGCTTAGCACTGAACACCGGGGAGCTGTTTTTT | TRBV7-9 | NA | many | TRBJ2-2